The subject of this entry is one T cell receptor (beta chain). Its binding antigen is unknown. No qualities accompany the bases; no much larger clone lies one base away. This specimen comes from a study of vaccination effects on CD4 cells after COVID-19 (dated 2022 in TCRdb). About the full investigation: Each participant received two doses of an mRNA SARS-CoV-2 vaccine, either BNT162b2 or mRNA-1273. Pre-vaccine samples were collected from two convalescent patients 16 days and one week before the first dose, corresponding to 142 and 148 days after COVID-19 diagnosis. SARS-CoV-2 spike-specific CD4+ TCR repertoires from before and after mRNA vaccination were compared in COVID-19 convalescent patients and in infection-naive vaccine recipients. The full study included fewer than eleven COVID-19 convalescent patients and a few SARS-CoV-2-naive healthy vaccine recipients. Cultures from other donors in the study were sequenced using the Oncomine TCR Beta short-read assay on an Illumina iSeq 100.

The method was the immunoSEQ multiplex PCR assay. DNA from the cultured, isolated CD4+ T cells was subjected to TCR beta CDR3 sequencing. The authors' pipeline ran thus. Non-productive TCR sequences were removed and reads were trimmed to the CDR3 region, keeping CDR3s of at least 7 amino acids. The MANAFEST web app was used to pick out antigen-specific clonotypes by comparing their expansion in peptide wells with that in reference cultures. For clones to be considered positive, expansion at FDR<0.05 versus reference and all other wells, an odds ratio above 5, and a frequency above 0.1% in two replicate wells were required. Cross-reactive clonotypes were defined as significantly expanded in SARS-CoV-2 spike wells and in at least one common cold coronavirus spike condition. Using the stringdist R package, CDR3 similarity was measured by Levenshtein distance, and unrooted trees were constructed with ape in R 3.6.1. In its TCRdb copy, this immuneACCESS table keeps in-frame sequences only and misses some clones. Where compared with another copy, unresolved V genes explain less than half of these, and the others have no known cause. That table supplies the V and J calls and clone size; D and trimming were determined from the DNA. In this sample the table shows approximately 20,000 clones, roughly 74% of which occur a single time. Jointly, the top ten make up about 15% of the sample.

To identify antigen-specific CD4+ T cell clonotypes by their expansion, the ViraFEST assay first stimulated PBMC with viral peptide pools and then applied TCR sequencing. After more than 9 days of culture, CD4+ T cells were isolated with the EasySep CD4+ T cell isolation kit. PCR-confirmed SARS-CoV-2 infection had occurred in convalescent patients between March and December 2020, before the Alpha, Beta and Delta variants emerged in the United States. Over 1.5 million PBMC per well were cultured with approximately 10 ug/ml peptides in IMDM containing around 5% human AB serum, roughly 10 IU/ml IL-2 and gentamicin. On days 3 and 7, half of the culture medium was replaced with fresh IL-2-containing medium. Each peptide stimulation condition was cultured in triplicate wells unless otherwise noted. PBMC were separated from whole blood using Ficoll-Paque Plus gradient centrifugation and were then either cryopreserved at -140C or used fresh. The spike proteins of SARS-CoV-2 and of the common cold coronaviruses HCoV-NL63, HCoV-OC43 and HCoV-229E were spanned by overlapping peptide pools. Genomic DNA was extracted from cultured CD4+ T cells with the QIAamp micro DNA kit.

Broader findings and caveats from the paper: At late post-vaccination timepoints, both infection-induced and vaccine-induced clones showed marked clonal contraction, consistent with waning T cell responses. The study was limited by a small number of convalescent patients and lacked early post-infection timepoints. In convalescent patients, the post-vaccine spike-reactive repertoire consisted mainly of new vaccine-induced clones, largely distinct from infection-induced clones.

The source is a human donor who had a prior SARS-CoV-2 infection. This specimen was CD4+ T cells from PBMCs cultured with SARS-CoV-2 spike peptides, taken before COVID-19 vaccination. The sample's cell subset or site label, in plain terms: SARS-CoV-2 spike overlapping peptide pool stimulation.

This receptor carries the CDR3 CAIRAGTSGGSSYNEQFF. The nucleotide sequence is TGTGCCATCAGGGCTGGGACTAGCGGGGGGAGCTCCTACAATGAGCAGTTCTTC. The rearrangement joined TRBV10-3 to TRBJ2-1, and 15 junction bases match TRBD2. Looking up the germline V gene yields CDR1 ENHRY and CDR2 SYGVKD. Clipping removes 6 bases from V and 0 bases from J, with 6 as the unmatched junction base count. Taken from cysteine to phenylalanine, the CDR3 has 18 residues. CDR3 DNA only is kept here, 54 bases in frame from base 1.